This is a list of T cell receptor beta chains from one sample in a study of cytomegalovirus exposure and HLA in healthy donors. Clones were read by immunoSEQ multiplex PCR, and TCRdb kept only the in-frame ones, dropping some. The top ten hold roughly a tenth of the sample, which has approximately 100,000 clones, roughly 71% seen once. Specimen: PBMCs. All receptors derive from a man aged 50 to 60 in good health and CMV-seronegative. The CDR3 runs from the conserved cysteine through the conserved F or W. Fields, in order: J gene, D gene, clone size, CDR3 length, V gene, CDR3 DNA, CDR3 protein. D genes are given only for firm matches. Not all rows give a size; the values are once, few, many and, for expanded clones, a class.

>TRBJ2-7|NA|NA|16|TRBV2
TGTGCCAGCAATAACCTCCCGGGACATGGAAACTACGAGCAGTACTTC
CASNNLPGHGNYEQYF
>TRBJ2-5|NA|NA|13|TRBV11-2
TGTGCCAGCAGCCTGGGGAGTCAAGAGACCCAGTACTTC
CASSLGSQETQYF
>TRBJ2-2|NA|NA|11|TRBV5-4
TGTGCCAGCAGCCGGACCGGGGAGCTGTTTTTT
CASSRTGELFF
>TRBJ2-3|TRBD2|NA|17|TRBV15
TGTGCCACCAGCAGAGGGGGGAGCGGGGGGGCGGCAGATACGCAGTATTTT
CATSRGGSGGAADTQYF
>TRBJ2-5|NA|NA|16|TRBV4-1
TGCGCCAGCAGCCAAGAGCAAAGTTGGGGCAGGGAGACCCAGTACTTC
CASSQEQSWGRETQYF
>TRBJ1-3|NA|NA|15|TRBV27
TGTGCCAGCAGTTCTGGAGATTCCTCTGGAAACACCATATATTTT
CASSSGDSSGNTIYF
>TRBJ1-5|NA|NA|14|TRBV6-4
TGTGCCAGCCACGCGGGGTCCCTCAATCAGCCCCAGCATTTT
CASHAGSLNQPQHF
>TRBJ1-1|NA|NA|13|TRBV27
TGTGCCAGCAGTTTAGGCAGATTCACTGAAGCTTTCTTT
CASSLGRFTEAFF
>TRBJ2-2|TRBD1|NA|16|TRBV4-2
TGTGCCAGCAGCCAAGATCGGACAGGGGGCACCGGGGAGCTGTTTTTT
CASSQDRTGGTGELFF
>TRBJ2-1|TRBD2|NA|14|TRBV2
TGTGCCAGCAGTGGGACTAGCGGCTACAATGAGCAGTTCTTC
CASSGTSGYNEQFF
>TRBJ1-2|NA|NA|15|TRBV30
TGTGCCTGGGGACAACCCAGGACAGTCACCTATGGCTACACCTTC
CAWGQPRTVTYGYTF
>TRBJ1-2|NA|NA|15|TRBV5-1
TGCGCCAGCAGCTTGGCTGGCAGAACTAACTATGGCTACACCTTC
CASSLAGRTNYGYTF
>TRBJ2-7|TRBD2|NA|15|TRBV4-1
TGCGCCAGCAGCTCCACTAGCGGGGGGGCTTACGAGCAGTACTTC
CASSSTSGGAYEQYF
>TRBJ2-1|TRBD2|NA|15|TRBV7-3
TGTGCCAGCAGCTTACGCGGGAGTTCCTACAATGAGCAGTTCTTC
CASSLRGSSYNEQFF
>TRBJ2-1|TRBD2|NA|14|TRBV29-1
TGCAGCGAGGGAGCGGGAAGCTCCTACAATGAGCAGTTCTTC
CSEGAGSSYNEQFF
>TRBJ2-2|NA|NA|15|TRBV4-1
TGCGCCAGCAGCCAAGATAGAGGGGGCACCGGGGAGCTGTTTTTT
CASSQDRGGTGELFF
>TRBJ1-5|TRBD1|NA|16|TRBV6-5
TGTGCCAGCAGTTACTCGCCCACAGGGGGCGATCAGCCCCAGCATTTT
CASSYSPTGGDQPQHF
>TRBJ1-4|NA|NA|15|TRBV4-2
TGTGCCAGCAGCCAAGATCTCTGGGGGGAGGGAAAACTGTTTTTT
CASSQDLWGEGKLFF
>TRBJ1-6|NA|NA|17|TRBV28
TGTGCCAGCCTTGGTGGGGCAGCCAGGGGCTATAATTCACCCCTCCACTTT
CASLGGAARGYNSPLHF
>TRBJ2-3|NA|NA|15|TRBV7-8
TGTGCCAGCAGCTTACTAGTGGCGGGTACAGATACGCAGTATTTT
CASSLLVAGTDTQYF
>TRBJ2-6|NA|few|15|TRBV19
TGTGCCAGTAGTATAAATGAGGGGGGGACCAACGTCCTGACTTTC
CASSINEGGTNVLTF
>TRBJ2-2|TRBD1|NA|14|TRBV27
TGTGCCAGCAGTCGACAGGGCGGGACCGGGGAGCTGTTTTTT
CASSRQGGTGELFF
>TRBJ1-1|NA|NA|15|TRBV18
TGTGCCAGCTCACCACGGGGAGGGAAGGACGCTGAAGCTTTCTTT
CASSPRGGKDAEAFF
>TRBJ1-1|NA|NA|16|TRBV2
TGTGCCAGCACCCTCAGGCGGGGGGCAATGAACACTGAAGCTTTCTTT
CASTLRRGAMNTEAFF
>TRBJ2-7|TRBD2|NA|14|TRBV7-8
TGTGCCAGCAGCCTTGAAGCGGGGGGGCGTGAGCAGTACTTC
CASSLEAGGREQYF
>TRBJ1-1|NA|once|15|TRBV10-3
TGTGCCATCAGTGAGTCCATTTGGGGGGTAAACGTGGCTTTCTTT
CAISESIWGVNVAFF
>TRBJ1-1|NA|NA|13|TRBV18
TGTGCCAGCTCACCGGGGGCTGGGGCTGAAGCTTTCTTT
CASSPGAGAEAFF
>TRBJ1-3|NA|NA|16|TRBV9
TGTGCCAGCAGCGTAGGACCCCCAGGGACAGGAAACACCATATATTTT
CASSVGPPGTGNTIYF
>TRBJ1-5|NA|NA|14|TRBV4-1
TGCGCCAGCAGCCTAGGGGGGGGTAATCAGCCCCAGCATTTT
CASSLGGGNQPQHF
>TRBJ2-1|TRBD2|NA|15|TRBV13
TGTGCCAGCAGCCCACCACTAGCGGGAGGGGATGAGCAGTTCTTC
CASSPPLAGGDEQFF
>TRBJ2-2|TRBD2|NA|15|TRBV11-2
TGTGCCAGCATTCGGAGCGGGAGGGGAACCGGGGAGCTGTTTTTT
CASIRSGRGTGELFF
>TRBJ2-5|TRBD1|NA|15|TRBV5-1
TGCGCCAGCAGCTTGGTGTTTGGACAGGAAGAGACCCAGTACTTC
CASSLVFGQEETQYF
>TRBJ2-3|NA|NA|13|TRBV28
TGTGCCAGCAGGCTAAGGGGGAGTGGTCCGCAGTATTTT
CASRLRGSGPQYF
>TRBJ2-3|TRBD1|NA|15|TRBV25-1
TGTGCCAGCAAAAGGACAGGGGCTAGCACAGATACGCAGTATTTT
CASKRTGASTDTQYF
>TRBJ2-2|TRBD1|NA|17|TRBV5-4
TGTGCCAGCAGCTTGGTGAGACAGGGCCCAAACACCGGGGAGCTGTTTTTT
CASSLVRQGPNTGELFF
>TRBJ1-2|NA|few|13|TRBV7-2
TGTGCCAGCAGCTTAGAAAGGCAGGATGGCTACACCTTC
CASSLERQDGYTF
>TRBJ1-2|TRBD1|NA|13|TRBV5-1
TGCGCCAGCAGCTTAACAGGGGAATATGGCTACACCTTC
CASSLTGEYGYTF